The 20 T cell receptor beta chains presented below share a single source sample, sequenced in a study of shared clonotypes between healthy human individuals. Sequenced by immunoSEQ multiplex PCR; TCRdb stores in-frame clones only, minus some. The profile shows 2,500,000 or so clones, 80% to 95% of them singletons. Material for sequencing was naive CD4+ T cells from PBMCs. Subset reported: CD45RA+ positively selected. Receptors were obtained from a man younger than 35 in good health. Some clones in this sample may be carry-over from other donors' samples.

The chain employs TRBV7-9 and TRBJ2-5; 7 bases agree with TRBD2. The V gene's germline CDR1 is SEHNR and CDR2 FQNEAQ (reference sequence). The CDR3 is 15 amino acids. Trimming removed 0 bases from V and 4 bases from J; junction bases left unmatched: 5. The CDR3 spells CASSLAFASGETQYF. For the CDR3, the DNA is TGTGCCAGCAGCTTAGCGTTCGCTAGCGGAGAGACCCAGTACTTC. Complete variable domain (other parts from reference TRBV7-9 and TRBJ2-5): DTGVSQNPRHKITKRGQNVTFRCDPISEHNRLYWYRQTLGQGPEFLTYFQNEAQLEKSRLLSDRFSAERPKGSFSTLEIQRTEQGDSAMYLCASSLAFASGETQYFGPGTRLLVL.

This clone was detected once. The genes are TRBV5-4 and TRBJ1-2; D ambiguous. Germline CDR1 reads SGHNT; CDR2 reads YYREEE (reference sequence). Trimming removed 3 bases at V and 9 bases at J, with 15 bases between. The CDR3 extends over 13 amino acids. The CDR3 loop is CASSSDLIDRYTF. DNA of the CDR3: TGTGCCAGCAGCTCGGACCTCATCGACCGCTACACCTTC.

CDR3 amino acids: CASSWAGSEDTQYF. The DNA of the CDR3 is TGTGCCAGCTCGTGGGCAGGGAGTGAAGATACGCAGTATTTT. The chain has TRBV28 and TRBJ2-3; D assignment may be TRBD1 or TRBD2 (5 bases each). CDR3 size: 14 residues. Germline CDR1 MDHEN, CDR2 SYDVKM. V was pared by 8 bases and J by 5 bases, with 17 bases between.

In DNA form, the CDR3 reads TGCGCCAGTTCGACAGGGGCGGTGAGCACAGATACGCAGTATTTT. This gives the protein CASSTGAVSTDTQYF. The chain combines TRBV5-1 with TRBJ2-3; 8 bases line up with TRBD1. CDR3 length equals 15 residues. Looked up from germline, CDR1 is SGHRS and CDR2 is YFSETQ. V shed 8 bases and J 0 bases; nucleotides not matched to a gene: 8.

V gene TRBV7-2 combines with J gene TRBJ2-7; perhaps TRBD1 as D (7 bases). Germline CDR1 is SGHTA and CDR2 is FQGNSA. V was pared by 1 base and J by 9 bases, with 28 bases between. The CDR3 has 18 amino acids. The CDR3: CASSLGGWGQHLRRGQYF. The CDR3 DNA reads TGTGCCAGCAGCTTAGGAGGCTGGGGACAGCATCTTAGGAGGGGGCAGTACTTC.

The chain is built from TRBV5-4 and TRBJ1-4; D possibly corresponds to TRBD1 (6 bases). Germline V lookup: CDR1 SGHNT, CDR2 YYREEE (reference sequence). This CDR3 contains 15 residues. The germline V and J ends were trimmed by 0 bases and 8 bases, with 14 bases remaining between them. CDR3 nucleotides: TGTGCCAGCAGCTTGGGGGGGGCGTTAAACGAAAAACTGTTTTTT. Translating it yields CASSLGGALNEKLFF. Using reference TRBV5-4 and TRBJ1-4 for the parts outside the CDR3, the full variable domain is ETGVTQSPTHLIKTRGQQVTLRCSSQSGHNTVSWYQQALGQGPQFIFQYYREEENGRGNFPPRFSGLQFPNYSSELNVNALELDDSALYLCASSLGGALNEKLFFGSGTQLSVL.

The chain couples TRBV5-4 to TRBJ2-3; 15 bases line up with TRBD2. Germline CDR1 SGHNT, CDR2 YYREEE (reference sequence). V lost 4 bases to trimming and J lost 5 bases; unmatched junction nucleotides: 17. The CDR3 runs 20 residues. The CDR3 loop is CASSPALGLAGGVRKDTQYF. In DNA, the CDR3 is TGTGCCAGCAGCCCCGCCCTGGGACTAGCGGGAGGTGTCCGGAAAGATACGCAGTATTTT.

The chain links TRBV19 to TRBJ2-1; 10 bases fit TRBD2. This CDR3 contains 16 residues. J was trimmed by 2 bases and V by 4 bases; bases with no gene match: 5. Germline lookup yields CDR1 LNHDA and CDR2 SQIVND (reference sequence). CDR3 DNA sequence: TGTGCCAGTAGTAGACCAGCGGGAGGGCCCTACAATGAGCAGTTCTTC. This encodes CASSRPAGGPYNEQFF.

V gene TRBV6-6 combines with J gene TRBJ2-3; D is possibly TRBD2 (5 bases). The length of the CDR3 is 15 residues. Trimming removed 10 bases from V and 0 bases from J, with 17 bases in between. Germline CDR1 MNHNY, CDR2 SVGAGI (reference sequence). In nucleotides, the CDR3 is TGTGCCACCCAAGGACTGACGAAAAGCACAGATACGCAGTATTTT. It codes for CATQGLTKSTDTQYF.

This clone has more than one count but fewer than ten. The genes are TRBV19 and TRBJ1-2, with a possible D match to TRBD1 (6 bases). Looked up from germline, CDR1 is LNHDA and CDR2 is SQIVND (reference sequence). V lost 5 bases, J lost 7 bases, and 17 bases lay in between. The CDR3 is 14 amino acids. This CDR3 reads CASSEQGNLRGYTF. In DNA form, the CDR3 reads TGTGCCAGTAGTGAACAGGGAAATCTGCGTGGCTACACCTTC.

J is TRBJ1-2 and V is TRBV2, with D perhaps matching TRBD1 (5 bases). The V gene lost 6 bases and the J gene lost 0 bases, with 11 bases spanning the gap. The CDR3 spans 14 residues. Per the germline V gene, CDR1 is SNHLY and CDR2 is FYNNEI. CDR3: CASSPDTSNYGYTF. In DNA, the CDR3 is TGTGCCAGCAGCCCGGACACGTCTAACTATGGCTACACCTTC.

CDR3 coding DNA: TGTGCCAGCAGCGTGGAAAGTGGTGGGGGTTGGGAGACCCAGTACTTC. Encoded protein: CASSVESGGGWETQYF. The chain is built from TRBV2 and TRBJ2-5; D possibly uses TRBD1 or TRBD2 (5 bases each). CDR3 length: 16 residues. V lost 6 bases and J lost 5, with 22 bases in between. Germline values: CDR1 SNHLY, CDR2 FYNNEI.

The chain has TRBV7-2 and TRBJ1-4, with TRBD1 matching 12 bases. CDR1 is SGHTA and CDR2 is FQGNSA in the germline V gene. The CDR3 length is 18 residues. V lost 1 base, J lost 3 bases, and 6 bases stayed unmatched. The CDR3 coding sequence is TGTGCCAGCAGCTTAGGCCCGGGACAGGGGGCGGCTAATGAAAAACTGTTTTTT. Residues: CASSLGPGQGAANEKLFF. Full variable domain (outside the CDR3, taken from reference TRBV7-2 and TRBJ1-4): GAGVSQSPSNKVTEKGKDVELRCDPISGHTALYWYRQSLGQGLEFLIYFQGNSAPDKSGLPSDRFSAERTGGSVSTLTIQRTQQEDSAVYLCASSLGPGQGAANEKLFFGSGTQLSVL.

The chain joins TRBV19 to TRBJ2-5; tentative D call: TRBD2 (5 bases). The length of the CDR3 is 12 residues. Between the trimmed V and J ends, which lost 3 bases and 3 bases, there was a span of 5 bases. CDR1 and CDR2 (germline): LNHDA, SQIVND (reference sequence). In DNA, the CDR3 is TGTGCCAGTAGTATGCGGGAAGAGACCCAGTACTTC. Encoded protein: CASSMREETQYF.

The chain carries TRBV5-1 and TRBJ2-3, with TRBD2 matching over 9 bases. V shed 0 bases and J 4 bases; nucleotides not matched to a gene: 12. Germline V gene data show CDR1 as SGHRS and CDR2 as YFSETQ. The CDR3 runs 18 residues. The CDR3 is CASSLVGTSTNYPDTQYF. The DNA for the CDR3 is TGCGCCAGCAGCTTGGTGGGGACTAGCACTAATTATCCAGATACGCAGTATTTT.

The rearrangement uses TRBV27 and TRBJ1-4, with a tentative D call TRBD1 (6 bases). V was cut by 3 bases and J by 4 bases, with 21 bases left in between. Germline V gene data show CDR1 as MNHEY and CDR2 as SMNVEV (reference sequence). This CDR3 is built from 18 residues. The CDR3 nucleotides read TGTGCCAGCAGTTTTTCCTCGAGGGGGGCTACTTTTAATGAAAAACTGTTTTTT. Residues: CASSFSSRGATFNEKLFF.

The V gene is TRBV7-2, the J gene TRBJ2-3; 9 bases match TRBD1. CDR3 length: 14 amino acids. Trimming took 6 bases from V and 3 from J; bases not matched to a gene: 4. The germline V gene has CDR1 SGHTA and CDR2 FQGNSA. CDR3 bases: TGTGCCAGCAGAGAGACAGGGGGGACAGATACGCAGTATTTT. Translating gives CASRETGGTDTQYF. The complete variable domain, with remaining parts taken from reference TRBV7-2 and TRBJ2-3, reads GAGVSQSPSNKVTEKGKDVELRCDPISGHTALYWYRQSLGQGLEFLIYFQGNSAPDKSGLPSDRFSAERTGGSVSTLTIQRTQQEDSAVYLCASRETGGTDTQYFGPGTRLTVL.

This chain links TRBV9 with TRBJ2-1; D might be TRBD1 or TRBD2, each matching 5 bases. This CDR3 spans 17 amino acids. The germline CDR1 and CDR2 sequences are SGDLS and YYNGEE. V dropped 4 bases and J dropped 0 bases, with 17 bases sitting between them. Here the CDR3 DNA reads TGTGCCAGCAGCTACTCCCGGGGCGGCAGCTCCTACAATGAGCAGTTCTTC. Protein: CASSYSRGGSSYNEQFF.

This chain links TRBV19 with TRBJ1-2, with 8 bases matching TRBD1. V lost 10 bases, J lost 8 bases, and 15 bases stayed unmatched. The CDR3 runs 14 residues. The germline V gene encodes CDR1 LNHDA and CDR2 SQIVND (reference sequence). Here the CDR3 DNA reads TGTGCCACCCACACAGTGACAGGGGTTGGAGGCTACACCTTC. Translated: CATHTVTGVGGYTF.

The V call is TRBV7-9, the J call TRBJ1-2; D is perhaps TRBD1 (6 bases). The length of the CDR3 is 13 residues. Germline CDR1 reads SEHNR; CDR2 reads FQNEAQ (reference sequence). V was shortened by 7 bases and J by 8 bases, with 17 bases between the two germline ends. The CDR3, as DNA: TGTGCCAGCAATACAGGGCGAGGGTACGGCTACACCTTC. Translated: CASNTGRGYGYTF. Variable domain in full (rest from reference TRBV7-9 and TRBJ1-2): DTGVSQNPRHKITKRGQNVTFRCDPISEHNRLYWYRQTLGQGPEFLTYFQNEAQLEKSRLLSDRFSAERPKGSFSTLEIQRTEQGDSAMYLCASNTGRGYGYTFGSGTRLTVV.